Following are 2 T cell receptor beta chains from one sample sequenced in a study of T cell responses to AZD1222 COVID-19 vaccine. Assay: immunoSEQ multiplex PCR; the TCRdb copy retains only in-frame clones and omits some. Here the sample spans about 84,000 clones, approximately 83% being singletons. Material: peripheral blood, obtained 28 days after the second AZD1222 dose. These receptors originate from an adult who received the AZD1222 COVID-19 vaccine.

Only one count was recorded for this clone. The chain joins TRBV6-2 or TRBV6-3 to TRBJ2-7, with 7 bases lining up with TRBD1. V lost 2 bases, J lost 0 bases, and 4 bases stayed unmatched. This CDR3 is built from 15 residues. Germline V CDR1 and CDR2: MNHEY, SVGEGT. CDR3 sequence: CASSYGRDSSYEQYV. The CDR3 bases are TGTGCCAGCAGTTACGGCCGGGACAGCTCCTACGAGCAGTACGTC.

The CDR3 spells CSVEGGRTEAFF. The CDR3 nucleotides read TGCAGCGTTGAAGGGGGGAGGACTGAAGCTTTCTTT. J is TRBJ1-1 and V is TRBV29-1, with D tentatively TRBD1 (5 bases). V lost 1 base and J lost 5, with 8 bases in between. Germline assignment: CDR1 SQVTM and CDR2 ANQGSEA. The CDR3 runs to 12 residues.